Listed here is a single T cell receptor (beta chain). Its antigen remains unidentified. This entry is derived from a study of post-analysis software for immune sequencing data. Trimming removed 4 bases from V and 6 bases from J, with 10 bases in between. The CDR3 sequence is 13 residues long. Germline V gene data show CDR1 as SEHNR and CDR2 as FQNEAQ (reference sequence). Each TCR beta cDNA library carried unique molecular identifiers. Input populations of roughly 0.85 to 11 million T cells gave rise to some 500,000 cDNA molecules. One entry per CDR3 protein results from TCRdb running MiXCR on the PCR reads. The sample lists about 800,000 distinct CDR3 sequences, roughly 27% occurring once. Study observations and caveats: Comparison of patients with controls showed 5 or 6 TRBV segments more frequent in patients, TRBV5-6, TRBV5-1 and TRBV20-1 among them.

The TCR comes from a girl aged 5 to 17 with multiple sclerosis. The chain joins TRBV7-9 to TRBJ2-1, with D possibly being TRBD2 (5 bases). The sequencing input was blood. The CDR3 region is CASSSPAGNEQFF. In nucleotides, the CDR3 is TGTGCCAGCAGCTCCCCCGCGGGCAATGAGCAGTTCTTC.